The 26 T cell receptor beta chains given below trace back to one sample, sequenced in a study of blood T cell repertoires in COVID-19. Clones were read by immunoSEQ multiplex PCR, and TCRdb kept only the in-frame ones, dropping some. Of about 160,000 clones in the sample, around four fifths are singletons; the top ten hold about 10%. Sequencing was done on a sample of peripheral blood. Source of these receptors: a woman older than 75 with active or convalescent COVID-19.

This chain uses TRBV18 with TRBJ1-1; D is undetermined. The CDR3 is made up of 16 amino acids. Germline lookup yields CDR1 KGHSH and CDR2 LQKENI. Trimming shortened V by 1 base and J by 4 bases, and 16 bases separated the two germline ends. CDR3 DNA: TGTGCCAGCTCACCACAGGAGATGAGCCATCCCACTGAAGCTTTCTTT. Amino acids: CASSPQEMSHPTEAFF.

The V and J genes are TRBV6-5 and TRBJ2-5, with 10 bases matching TRBD2. J was trimmed by 4 bases and V by 7 bases; bases with no gene match: 6. Looked up from germline, CDR1 is MNHEY and CDR2 is SVGAGI. This CDR3 contains 14 residues. The CDR3 DNA follows: TGTGCCAGCACGGAGCGGGGGGGCGGAGAGACCCAGTACTTC. Its translation is CASTERGGGETQYF.

V usage is TRBV7-2 and J usage is TRBJ2-1, with TRBD2 matching 7 bases. Germline values: CDR1 SGHTA, CDR2 FQGNSA. This CDR3 is 14 amino acids long. Unmatched junction bases numbered 4, after V lost 0 bases and J lost 8 bases. The CDR3 DNA is TGTGCCAGCAGCTTAGCCCAGCGGGGAGATGAGCAGTTCTTC. Its translation is CASSLAQRGDEQFF.

The chain is built from TRBV18 and TRBJ2-1; TRBD2 matches at 7 bases. Germline lookup yields CDR1 KGHSH and CDR2 LQKENI. The CDR3 runs to 15 residues. V trimming: 5 bases; J trimming: 2 bases; junction bases outside the gene matches: 6. The CDR3 sequence is CASSSQRGPYNEQFF. The CDR3 region has the DNA TGTGCCAGCTCATCACAGCGGGGTCCCTACAATGAGCAGTTCTTC.

The chain links TRBV18 to TRBJ1-1; TRBD1 agrees at 8 bases. The V gene end was trimmed by 5 bases and the J gene end by 4 bases; junction bases not matched to a gene: 9. The CDR3 totals 15 residues. Per the germline V gene, CDR1 is KGHSH and CDR2 is LQKENI. The CDR3 nucleotides read TGTGCCAGCTCAGTGCAGGGGGCGCAGGGCACTGAAGCTTTCTTT. Translation gives CASSVQGAQGTEAFF.

This chain uses TRBV18 with TRBJ2-2; 11 nucleotides align to TRBD1. The J segment lost 4 bases and the V segment lost 2 bases, leaving 6 bases of the junction unmatched. The CDR3 is 17 residues long. Germline CDR1 and CDR2: KGHSH and LQKENI. DNA of the CDR3: TGTGCCAGCTCACCAGGACAGGGGGCCTCGGGCACCGGGGAGCTGTTTTTT. Its protein is CASSPGQGASGTGELFF.

V usage is TRBV7-2 and J usage is TRBJ2-2; tentative D call: TRBD2 (5 bases). V shed 8 bases and J shed 4 bases, with 14 bases lying between them. This CDR3 region has 14 residues. From germline, CDR1 is SGHTA and CDR2 FQGNSA. CDR3 in DNA: TGTGCCAGCCTCTTCCAGAGGGCCACCGGGGAGCTGTTTTTT. This sequence encodes CASLFQRATGELFF.

CDR3 sequence (DNA): TGCGCCAGCAGCCAAGAGTCAGGGTCTGGGGCCAACGTCCTGACTTTC. The encoded protein is CASSQESGSGANVLTF. This chain connects TRBV4-1 to TRBJ2-6; tentatively, D is TRBD1 (5 bases). Trimming left V 0 bases short and J 1 base short, with 7 bases between. This CDR3 contains 16 residues. Germline-derived CDR1 and CDR2 are MGHRA and YSYEKL.

V and J are TRBV19 and TRBJ2-2; D remains ambiguous. Germline V gene data show CDR1 as LNHDA and CDR2 as SQIVND (reference sequence). The CDR3 consists of 13 residues. Trimming took 5 bases from V and 3 from J, leaving 7 bases between them. CDR3 in amino acids: CASSWAYTGELFF. For the CDR3, the DNA is TGTGCCAGTAGTTGGGCTTACACCGGGGAGCTGTTTTTT.

This chain joins TRBV6-6 and TRBJ1-3, with TRBD1 identical over 8 bases. Germline CDR1 and CDR2: MNHNY and SVGAGI (reference sequence). The CDR3 loop spans 16 amino acids. V was clipped by 6 bases and J by 4 bases; unmatched bases: 11. The CDR3 protein is CASSQPGTGSGNTIYF. DNA of the CDR3: TGTGCCAGCAGCCAACCCGGGACAGGATCAGGAAACACCATATATTTT.

The chain uses TRBV7-3 and TRBJ2-5; 8 bases map to TRBD2. Germline V gives CDR1 SGHTA, CDR2 FQGTGA. The CDR3 sequence is 15 residues long. V was pared by 3 bases and J by 5 bases, with 8 bases of the junction left unmatched. The CDR3 is CASSLTSDPLETQYF. The CDR3 DNA reads as TGTGCCAGCAGCTTGACTAGCGATCCCTTGGAGACCCAGTACTTC.

This clone was observed a few times. CDR3 sequence: CASSAGQGLNTEAFF. The CDR3 bases are TGTGCCAGCAGCGCCGGACAGGGGCTGAACACTGAAGCTTTCTTT. The chain employs TRBV9 and TRBJ1-1, with 9 bases identical to TRBD1. The germline V gene encodes CDR1 SGDLS and CDR2 YYNGEE. V dropped 3 bases and J dropped 0; count of bases not matched to a gene: 3. This CDR3 comprises 15 residues. Full variable domain (outside the CDR3, taken from reference TRBV9 and TRBJ1-1): DSGVTQTPKHLITATGQRVTLRCSPRSGDLSVYWYQQSLDQGLQFLIQYYNGEERAKGNILERFSAQQFPDLHSELNLSSLELGDSALYFCASSAGQGLNTEAFFGQGTRLTVV.

V gene TRBV3-1 (or the pseudogene TRBV3-2) combines with J gene TRBJ1-2; 9 bases agree with TRBD1. This CDR3 spans 14 amino acids. CDR1 and CDR2 from the germline V gene are LGHDT and YNNKEL (reference sequence). The V gene end was trimmed by 3 bases and the J gene end by 8 bases; junction bases not matched to a gene: 7. CDR3 DNA: TGTGCCAGCAGCCACCTCACAGGGGGCGACGGCTACACCTTC. The encoded protein is CASSHLTGGDGYTF.

The chain carries TRBV19 and TRBJ1-6; D is perhaps TRBD1 (5 bases). Germline CDR1 reads LNHDA; CDR2 reads SQIVND (reference sequence). V was shortened by 3 bases and J by 8 bases, with 17 bases between the two germline ends. This CDR3 region has 16 residues. CDR3 nucleotide sequence: TGTGCCAGTAGTATCGACAGCCCCAATCAAGATTCACCCCTCCACTTT. Translation gives CASSIDSPNQDSPLHF.

The genes are TRBV2 and TRBJ1-1; the match to TRBD1 covers 8 bases. Trimming cost V 5 bases and J 10 bases; bases outside gene matches: 9. The CDR3 runs to 13 residues. Germline lookup yields CDR1 SNHLY and CDR2 FYNNEI. The CDR3 is CASSPQGALGAFF. The DNA for the CDR3 is TGTGCCAGCAGTCCTCAGGGGGCTCTTGGAGCTTTCTTT.

The chain couples TRBV27 to TRBJ1-1, with TRBD1 matching over 10 bases. Germline values: CDR1 MNHEY, CDR2 SMNVEV (reference sequence). The CDR3 is made up of 16 amino acids. J gave up 6 bases and V 7 bases, and 14 bases lay outside the gene matches. The CDR3 protein is CASTLLTGGGLAEAFF. The CDR3 DNA reads as TGTGCCAGCACCCTATTGACAGGGGGCGGATTAGCTGAAGCTTTCTTT.

This chain connects TRBV4-2 to TRBJ2-7; possibly TRBD2 for D (6 bases). From germline, CDR1 is LGHNA and CDR2 YNFKEQ. V was cut by 4 bases and J by 1 base, with 8 bases left in between. This CDR3 region has 13 residues. CDR3 sequence reads: CASSPGLSYEQYF. The DNA for the CDR3 is TGTGCCAGCAGCCCGGGACTGTCCTACGAGCAGTACTTC.

This clone was recorded a few times. The chain has TRBV5-5 and TRBJ1-5; perhaps TRBD1 as D (6 bases). The germline V and J ends were trimmed by 1 base and 3 bases, with 8 bases remaining between them. The CDR3 spans 14 residues. From germline, CDR1 is SGHKS and CDR2 YYEKEE (reference sequence). CDR3 bases: TGTGCCAGCAGCTTGTACAGGGACAATCAGCCCCAGCATTTT. Protein product: CASSLYRDNQPQHF.

This chain connects TRBV15 to TRBJ1-5, with 7 bases lining up with TRBD1. The CDR3 is 15 amino acids. V gave up 4 bases and J gave up 2 bases; unmatched junction bases: 5. Per germline, CDR1 LNHNV and CDR2 YYDKDF (reference sequence). CDR3 amino acids: CATSTGQSGNQPQHF. The CDR3, as DNA: TGTGCCACCAGCACGGGACAGTCGGGCAATCAGCCCCAGCATTTT.

This clone was observed once. The chain has TRBV10-1 and TRBJ1-1; D possibly corresponds to TRBD1 (5 bases). The CDR3 is 13 amino acids. Trimming pared 2 bases from V and 3 bases from J, leaving 7 bases between. From germline, CDR1 is WNHNN and CDR2 SYGVQD (reference sequence). Here the CDR3 reads CASSEGGDTEAFF. In DNA form, the CDR3 reads TGCGCCAGCAGTGAGGGGGGGGACACTGAAGCTTTCTTT.

The V gene is TRBV2, the J gene TRBJ1-5; D is undetermined. The germline V gene encodes CDR1 SNHLY and CDR2 FYNNEI. CDR3 length: 13 residues. Trimming removed 8 bases at V and 1 base at J, with 9 bases between. Here the CDR3 DNA reads TGTGCCAGCGTTGGGCAGAGCAATCAGCCCCAGCATTTT. Its translation is CASVGQSNQPQHF.

The chain has TRBV9 and TRBJ2-5; no clear D. CDR1 SGDLS and CDR2 YYNGEE come from the germline V gene. V dropped 3 bases and J dropped 3 bases, with 9 bases sitting between them. The CDR3 has 13 amino acids. The CDR3: CASSGISEETQYF. The CDR3 nucleotides are TGTGCCAGCAGCGGTATCTCGGAAGAGACCCAGTACTTC.

The V call is TRBV4-3, the J call TRBJ1-3; D gene unclear. Germline-derived CDR1 and CDR2 are LGHNA and YSLEER. This CDR3 comprises 18 residues. V lost 0 bases to trimming and J lost 0 bases, with 15 bases between them. CDR3 protein: CASSQDAMGPISGNTIYF. The CDR3 DNA reads as TGCGCCAGCAGCCAAGACGCGATGGGCCCAATCTCTGGAAACACCATATATTTT.

J is TRBJ1-2 and V is TRBV27, with a tentative D call TRBD1 (5 bases). Trimming cost V 5 bases and J 1 base, with 11 bases left between them. Looked up from germline, CDR1 is MNHEY and CDR2 is SMNVEV (reference sequence). This CDR3 is built from 14 residues. CDR3 sequence reads: CASSAGTVNYGYTF. CDR3 sequence (DNA): TGTGCCAGCAGTGCGGGGACGGTTAACTATGGCTACACCTTC.

The chain recombines TRBV27 with TRBJ1-2; a weak D match, TRBD1 (6 bases). V lost 5 bases, J lost 8 bases, and 24 bases lay in between. Germline V lookup: CDR1 MNHEY, CDR2 SMNVEV (reference sequence). The CDR3 length is 16 residues. Written as DNA, the CDR3 is TGTGCCAGCAGTGCCCATGGCGGGGGGGACAACTGGGGCTACACCTTC. Amino acids: CASSAHGGGDNWGYTF.

This clone was observed a handful of times. CDR3: CASRPFGTGDNEQFF. The DNA for the CDR3 is TGTGCCAGTAGGCCCTTTGGGACAGGGGACAATGAGCAGTTCTTC. This chain links TRBV19 with TRBJ2-1; 10 positions match TRBD1. CDR3 length equals 15 residues. With V trimmed by 6 bases and J by 5 bases, 7 bases remained unmatched. CDR1 is LNHDA and CDR2 is SQIVND in the germline V gene (reference sequence).